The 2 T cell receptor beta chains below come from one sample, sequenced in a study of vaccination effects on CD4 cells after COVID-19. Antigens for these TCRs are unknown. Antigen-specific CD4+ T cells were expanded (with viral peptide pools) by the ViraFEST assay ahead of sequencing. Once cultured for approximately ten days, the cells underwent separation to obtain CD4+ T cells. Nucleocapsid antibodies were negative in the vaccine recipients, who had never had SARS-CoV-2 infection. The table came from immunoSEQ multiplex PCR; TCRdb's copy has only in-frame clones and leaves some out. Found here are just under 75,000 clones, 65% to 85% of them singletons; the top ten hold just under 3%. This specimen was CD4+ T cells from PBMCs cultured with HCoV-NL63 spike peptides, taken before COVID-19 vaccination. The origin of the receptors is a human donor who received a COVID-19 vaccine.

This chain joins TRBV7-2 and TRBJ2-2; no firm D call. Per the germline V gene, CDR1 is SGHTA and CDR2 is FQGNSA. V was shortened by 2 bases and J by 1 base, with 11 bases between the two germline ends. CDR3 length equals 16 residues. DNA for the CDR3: TGTGCCAGCAGCTTATACGGAGCAGGGAACACCGGGGAGCTGTTTTTT. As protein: CASSLYGAGNTGELFF.

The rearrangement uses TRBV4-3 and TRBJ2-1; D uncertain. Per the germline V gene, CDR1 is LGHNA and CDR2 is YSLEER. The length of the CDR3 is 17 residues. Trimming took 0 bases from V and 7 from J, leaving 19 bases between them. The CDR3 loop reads CASSQDEVGGIGNEQFF. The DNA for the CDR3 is TGCGCCAGCAGCCAAGATGAGGTAGGCGGCATCGGTAATGAGCAGTTCTTC.